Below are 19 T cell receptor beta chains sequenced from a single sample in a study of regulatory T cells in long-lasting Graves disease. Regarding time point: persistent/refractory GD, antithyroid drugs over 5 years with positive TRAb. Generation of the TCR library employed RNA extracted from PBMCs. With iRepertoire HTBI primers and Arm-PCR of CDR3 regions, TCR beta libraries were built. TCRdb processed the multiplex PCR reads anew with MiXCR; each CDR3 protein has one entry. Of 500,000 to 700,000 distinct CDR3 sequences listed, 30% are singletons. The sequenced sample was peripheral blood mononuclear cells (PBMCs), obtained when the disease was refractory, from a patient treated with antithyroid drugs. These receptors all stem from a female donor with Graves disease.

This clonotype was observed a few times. The CDR3, as DNA: TGCAGTGCCGCGGTGGGGACTAGCTCCTACGAGCAGTACTTC. Its protein product is CSAAVGTSSYEQYF. The V and J genes are TRBV20-1 and TRBJ2-7, with 8 bases aligning to TRBD2. Germline CDR1 is DFQATT and CDR2 is SNEGSKA (reference sequence). V gave up 6 bases and J gave up 0 bases; unmatched junction bases: 7. The CDR3 length is 14 residues.

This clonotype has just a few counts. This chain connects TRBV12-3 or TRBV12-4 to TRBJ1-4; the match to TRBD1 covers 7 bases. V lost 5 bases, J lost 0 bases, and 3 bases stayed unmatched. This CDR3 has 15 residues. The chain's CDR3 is CASSRTGATNEKLFF. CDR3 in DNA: TGTGCCAGCAGTAGAACAGGGGCAACTAATGAAAAACTGTTTTTT.

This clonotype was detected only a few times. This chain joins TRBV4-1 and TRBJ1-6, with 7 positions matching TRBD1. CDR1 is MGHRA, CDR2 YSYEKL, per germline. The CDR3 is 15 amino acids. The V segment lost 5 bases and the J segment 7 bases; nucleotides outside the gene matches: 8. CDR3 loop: CASSSYTGENSPLHF. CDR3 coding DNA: TGCGCCAGCAGCAGCTATACAGGGGAAAATTCACCCCTCCACTTT.

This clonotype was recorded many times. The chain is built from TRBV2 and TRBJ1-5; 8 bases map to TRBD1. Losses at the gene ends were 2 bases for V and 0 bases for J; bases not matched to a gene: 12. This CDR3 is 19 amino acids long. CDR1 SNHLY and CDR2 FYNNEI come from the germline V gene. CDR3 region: CASSEKSDRGSSSNQPQHF. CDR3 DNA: TGTGCCAGCAGTGAAAAATCAGACAGGGGATCGAGTAGCAATCAGCCCCAGCATTTT.

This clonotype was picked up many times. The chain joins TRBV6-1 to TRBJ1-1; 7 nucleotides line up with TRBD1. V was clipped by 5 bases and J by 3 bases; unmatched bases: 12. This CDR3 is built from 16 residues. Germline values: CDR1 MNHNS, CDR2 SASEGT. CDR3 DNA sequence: TGTGCCAGCAGTAGAGACAGGGCTGGGGTGGACACTGAAGCTTTCTTT. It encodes CASSRDRAGVDTEAFF.

CDR3 loop: CASGLAGTGQGEAFF. The CDR3 bases are TGTGCTAGTGGTTTGGCCGGGACAGGGCAAGGTGAAGCTTTCTTT. V usage is TRBV12-5 and J usage is TRBJ1-1; 9 nucleotides align to TRBD1. The germline gives CDR1 LGHNT, CDR2 FRNRAP. The CDR3 extends over 15 amino acids. Trimming at V came to 1 base and at J to 7 bases, leaving 7 bases not matched to a gene.

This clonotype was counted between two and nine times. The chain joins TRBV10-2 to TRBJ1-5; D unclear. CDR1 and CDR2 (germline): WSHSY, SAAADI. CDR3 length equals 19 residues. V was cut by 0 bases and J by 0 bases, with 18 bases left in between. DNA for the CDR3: TGCGCCAGCAGTGAGTCCGCTAGAATAGGCCAGCATAGCAATCAGCCCCAGCATTTT. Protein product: CASSESARIGQHSNQPQHF.

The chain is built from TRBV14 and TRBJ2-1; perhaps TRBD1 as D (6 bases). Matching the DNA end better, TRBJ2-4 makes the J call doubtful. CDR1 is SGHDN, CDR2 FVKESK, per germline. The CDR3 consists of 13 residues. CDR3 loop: CAGYWGPENIQYF. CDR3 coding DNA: TGTGCCGGATACTGGGGGCCTGAAAACATTCAGTACTTC.

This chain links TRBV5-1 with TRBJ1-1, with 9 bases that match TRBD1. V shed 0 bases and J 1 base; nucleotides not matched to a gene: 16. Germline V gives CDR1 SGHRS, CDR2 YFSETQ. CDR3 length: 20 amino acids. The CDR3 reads CASSLARDRVRGIKNTEAFF. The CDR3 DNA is TGCGCCAGCAGCTTGGCCCGGGACAGGGTGAGAGGGATAAAGAACACTGAAGCTTTCTTT.

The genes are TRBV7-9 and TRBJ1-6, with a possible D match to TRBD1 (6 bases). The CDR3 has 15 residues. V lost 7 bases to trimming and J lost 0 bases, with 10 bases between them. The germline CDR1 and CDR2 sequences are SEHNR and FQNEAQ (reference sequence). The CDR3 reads CASTQQGSYNSPLHF. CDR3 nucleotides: TGTGCCAGCACGCAACAGGGCTCCTATAATTCACCCCTCCACTTT.

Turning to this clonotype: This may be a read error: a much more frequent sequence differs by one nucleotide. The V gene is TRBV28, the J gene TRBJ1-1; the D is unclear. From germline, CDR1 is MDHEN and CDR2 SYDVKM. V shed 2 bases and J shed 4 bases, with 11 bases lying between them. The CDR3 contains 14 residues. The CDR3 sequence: CASSLMYGITEAFF. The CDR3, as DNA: TGTGCCAGCAGTTTAATGTATGGGATCACTGAAGCTTTCTTT.

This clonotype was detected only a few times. CDR3 DNA: TGTGCCAGCAGCCAAGTCTCTGGGGCCAACGTCCTGACTTTC. Its translation is CASSQVSGANVLTF. The chain uses TRBV7-2 and TRBJ2-6; no clear D. Trimming pared 5 bases from V and 0 bases from J, leaving 5 bases between. Looked up from germline, CDR1 is SGHTA and CDR2 is FQGNSA. CDR3 size: 14 residues.

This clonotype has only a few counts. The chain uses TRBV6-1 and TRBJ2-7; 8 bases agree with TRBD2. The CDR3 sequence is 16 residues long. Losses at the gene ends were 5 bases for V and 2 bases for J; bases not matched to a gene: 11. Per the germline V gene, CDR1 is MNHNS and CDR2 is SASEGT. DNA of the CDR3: TGTGCCAGCAGTCAAATAGCGGGAAAAAGCACCTACGAGCAGTACTTC. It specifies CASSQIAGKSTYEQYF.

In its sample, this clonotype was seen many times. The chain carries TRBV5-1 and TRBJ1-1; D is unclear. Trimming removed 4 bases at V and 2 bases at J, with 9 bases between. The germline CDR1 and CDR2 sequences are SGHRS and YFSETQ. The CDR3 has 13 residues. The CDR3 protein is CASSRDGNTEAFF. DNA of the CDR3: TGCGCCAGCAGCCGTGACGGTAACACTGAAGCTTTCTTT. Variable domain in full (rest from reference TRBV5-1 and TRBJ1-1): KAGVTQTPRYLIKTRGQQVTLSCSPISGHRSVSWYQQTPGQGLQFLFEYFSETQRNKGNFPGRFSGRQFSNSRSEMNVSTLELGDSALYLCASSRDGNTEAFFGQGTRLTVV.

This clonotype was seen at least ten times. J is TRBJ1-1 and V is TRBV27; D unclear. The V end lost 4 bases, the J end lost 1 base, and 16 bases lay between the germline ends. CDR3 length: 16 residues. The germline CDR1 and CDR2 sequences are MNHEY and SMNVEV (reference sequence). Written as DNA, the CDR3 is TGTGCCAGCAGTTCCCTCGAAGGAGGGAAGAACACTGAAGCTTTCTTT. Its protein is CASSSLEGGKNTEAFF.

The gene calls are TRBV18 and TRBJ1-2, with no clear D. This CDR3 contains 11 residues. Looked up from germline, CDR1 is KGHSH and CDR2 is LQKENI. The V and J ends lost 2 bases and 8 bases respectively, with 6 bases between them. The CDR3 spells CASSPRLGYTF. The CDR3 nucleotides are TGTGCCAGCTCACCAAGGCTCGGCTACACCTTC.

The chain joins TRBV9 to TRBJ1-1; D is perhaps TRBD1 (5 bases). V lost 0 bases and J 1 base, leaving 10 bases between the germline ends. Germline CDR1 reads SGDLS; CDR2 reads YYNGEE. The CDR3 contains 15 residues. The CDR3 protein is CASSVVQGKNTEAFF. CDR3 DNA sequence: TGTGCCAGCAGCGTAGTTCAGGGAAAGAACACTGAAGCTTTCTTT.

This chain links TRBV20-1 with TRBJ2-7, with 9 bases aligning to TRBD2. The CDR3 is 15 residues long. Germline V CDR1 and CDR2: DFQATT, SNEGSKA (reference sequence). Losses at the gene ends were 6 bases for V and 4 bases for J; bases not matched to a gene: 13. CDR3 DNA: TGCAGTGCGGGGGCTGGTAGCGGGAGTATTTACGAGCAGTACTTC. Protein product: CSAGAGSGSIYEQYF.

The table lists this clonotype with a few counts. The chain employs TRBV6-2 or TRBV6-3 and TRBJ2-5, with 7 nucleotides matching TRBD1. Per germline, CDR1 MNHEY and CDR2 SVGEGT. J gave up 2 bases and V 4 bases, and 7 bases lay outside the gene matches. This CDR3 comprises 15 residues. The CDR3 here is CASSSGQSYQETQYF. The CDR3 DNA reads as TGTGCCAGCAGTTCGGGACAGTCGTATCAAGAGACCCAGTACTTC.